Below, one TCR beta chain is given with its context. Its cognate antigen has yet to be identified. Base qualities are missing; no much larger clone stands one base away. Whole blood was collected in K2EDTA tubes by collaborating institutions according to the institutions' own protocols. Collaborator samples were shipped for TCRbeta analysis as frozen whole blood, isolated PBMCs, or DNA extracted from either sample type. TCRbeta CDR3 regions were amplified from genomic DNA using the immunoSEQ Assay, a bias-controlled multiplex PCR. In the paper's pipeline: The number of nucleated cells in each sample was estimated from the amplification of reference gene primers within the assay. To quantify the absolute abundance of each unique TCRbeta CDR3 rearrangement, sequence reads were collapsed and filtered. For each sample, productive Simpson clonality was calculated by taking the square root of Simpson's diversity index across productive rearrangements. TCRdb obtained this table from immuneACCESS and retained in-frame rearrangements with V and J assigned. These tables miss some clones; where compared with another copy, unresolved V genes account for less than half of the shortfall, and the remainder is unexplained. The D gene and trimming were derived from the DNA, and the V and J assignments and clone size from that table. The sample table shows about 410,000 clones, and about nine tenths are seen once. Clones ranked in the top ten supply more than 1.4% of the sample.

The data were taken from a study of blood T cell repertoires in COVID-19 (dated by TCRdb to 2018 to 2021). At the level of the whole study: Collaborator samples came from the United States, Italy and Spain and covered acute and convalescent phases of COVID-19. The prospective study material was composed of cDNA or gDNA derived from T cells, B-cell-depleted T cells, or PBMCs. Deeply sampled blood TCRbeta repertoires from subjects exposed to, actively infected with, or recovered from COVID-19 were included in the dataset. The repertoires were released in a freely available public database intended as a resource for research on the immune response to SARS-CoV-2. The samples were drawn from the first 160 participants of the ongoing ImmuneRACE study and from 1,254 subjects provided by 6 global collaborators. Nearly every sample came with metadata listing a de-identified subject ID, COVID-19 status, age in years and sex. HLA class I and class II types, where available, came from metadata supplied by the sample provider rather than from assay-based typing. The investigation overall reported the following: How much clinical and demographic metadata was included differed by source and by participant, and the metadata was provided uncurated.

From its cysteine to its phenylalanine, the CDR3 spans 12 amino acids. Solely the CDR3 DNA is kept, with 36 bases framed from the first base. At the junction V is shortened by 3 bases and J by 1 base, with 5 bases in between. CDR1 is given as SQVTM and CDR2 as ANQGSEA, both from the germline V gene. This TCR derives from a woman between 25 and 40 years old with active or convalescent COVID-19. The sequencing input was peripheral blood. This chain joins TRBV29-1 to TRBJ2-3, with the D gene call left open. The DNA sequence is TGCAGCGTTGAGTTCGGCACAGATACGCAGTATTTT. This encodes CSVEFGTDTQYF.